The 30 T cell receptor beta chains below come from one sample, sequenced in a study of cytomegalovirus exposure and HLA in healthy donors. The primer mix had 60 Vbeta and 13 Jbeta primers. Sequenced by immunoSEQ multiplex PCR; TCRdb stores in-frame clones only, minus some. This table has 130,000 or so clones, 80% appearing once. Sequencing input: PBMCs. The receptors shown here come from a man aged 30 to 45 in good health and CMV-seronegative.

The DNA for the CDR3 is TGCGCCAGCAGTCAACCGGGACTAGCACGCACAGATACGCAGTATTTT. It translates to CASSQPGLARTDTQYF. The chain uses TRBV4-1 and TRBJ2-3; 9 nucleotides line up with TRBD2. V gave up 6 bases and J gave up 1 base; unmatched junction bases: 8. Germline-derived CDR1 and CDR2 are MGHRA and YSYEKL. This CDR3 region has 16 residues.

This chain links TRBV5-6 with TRBJ2-7; D might be TRBD1 (5 bases). V was clipped by 5 bases and J by 9 bases, with 21 bases between them. The CDR3 consists of 14 residues. The germline V gene has CDR1 SGHDT and CDR2 YYEEEE. This CDR3 reads CASSIGHYRVGQYF. The CDR3 nucleotides read TGTGCCAGCAGTATCGGACACTATAGAGTCGGGCAGTACTTC.

The chain employs TRBV28 and TRBJ2-1; 9 nucleotides match TRBD2. J gave up 7 bases and V 7 bases, and 11 bases lay outside the gene matches. This CDR3 is built from 15 residues. CDR1 is MDHEN, CDR2 SYDVKM, per germline. The CDR3 DNA reads as TGTGCCAGCAACTTCGTCTCGCGGGAGGGGAATGAGCAGTTCTTC. It yields the protein CASNFVSREGNEQFF.

The chain couples TRBV28 to TRBJ1-1; maybe TRBD1 (6 bases). The CDR3 length is 13 residues. The germline CDR1 and CDR2 sequences are MDHEN and SYDVKM. Trimming removed 3 bases at V and 5 bases at J, with 10 bases between. CDR3 region: CASSFGQGTEAFF. The CDR3 bases are TGTGCCAGCAGTTTCGGGCAGGGGACTGAAGCTTTCTTT.

This chain uses TRBV7-9 with TRBJ1-5, with 10 positions matching TRBD1. Unmatched junction bases numbered 5, after V lost 4 bases and J lost 2 bases. The CDR3 contains 16 residues. The V gene's germline CDR1 is SEHNR and CDR2 FQNEAQ (reference sequence). The CDR3 spells CASSSTGGQGNQPQHF. The CDR3, as DNA: TGTGCCAGCAGCTCGACAGGGGGCCAGGGCAATCAGCCCCAGCATTTT.

The chain uses TRBV10-3 and TRBJ1-1; the D gene is possibly TRBD1 (5 bases). The germline CDR1 and CDR2 sequences are ENHRY and SYGVKD. Trimming stripped 3 bases from V and 1 base from J, with 15 bases between. The CDR3 runs to 16 residues. This CDR3 reads CAISEIPIRGNTEAFF. DNA of the CDR3: TGTGCCATCAGTGAAATCCCAATAAGGGGGAACACTGAAGCTTTCTTT.

This chain links TRBV4-3 with TRBJ2-7, with D possibly TRBD1 on 6 matching bases. Trimming took off 0 bases at V and 8 bases at J, with 17 bases between the two ends. The CDR3 spans 15 residues. Per germline, CDR1 LGHNA and CDR2 YSLEER. CDR3 DNA sequence: TGCGCCAGCAGCCAAGAGGCGGACAGCTTGTCGAAGCAGTACTTC. Its translation is CASSQEADSLSKQYF.

For the CDR3, the DNA is TGTGCCAGCTCACCCCGACAGGGAACTAATGAAAAACTGTTTTTT. Protein sequence: CASSPRQGTNEKLFF. The chain recombines TRBV18 with TRBJ1-4; 7 bases fit TRBD1. The CDR3 length is 15 residues. Germline trimming cut 3 bases from V and 1 base from J; bases unmatched to any gene: 2. Germline assignment: CDR1 KGHSH and CDR2 LQKENI.

V is TRBV6-5 and J is TRBJ1-2; D perhaps matches TRBD1 (5 bases). From germline, CDR1 is MNHEY and CDR2 SVGAGI. This CDR3 is built from 15 residues. V lost 2 bases and J lost 5, with 15 bases in between. The CDR3 is CASSYKGLTEYGYTF. The CDR3 region has the DNA TGTGCCAGCAGTTACAAGGGGTTGACGGAATATGGCTACACCTTC.

The chain links TRBV18 to TRBJ2-2; possible D gene TRBD2, 6 bases. Trimming removed 3 bases from V and 7 bases from J, with 12 bases in between. The CDR3 totals 14 residues. Per germline, CDR1 KGHSH and CDR2 LQKENI. CDR3 DNA sequence: TGTGCCAGCTCACCCCTAGCGCCTGGCGGGGAGCTGTTTTTT. Translated, it gives CASSPLAPGGELFF. The entire variable domain, with the rest obtained from reference TRBV18 and TRBJ2-2, is as follows: NAGVMQNPRHLVRRRGQEARLRCSPMKGHSHVYWYRQLPEEGLKFMVYLQKENIIDESGMPKERFSAEFPKEGPSILRIQQVVRGDSAAYFCASSPLAPGGELFFGEGSRLTVL.

V gene TRBV7-2 combines with J gene TRBJ1-6; D remains ambiguous. The germline CDR1 and CDR2 sequences are SGHTA and FQGNSA. Trimming removed 5 bases at V and 7 bases at J, with 9 bases between. This CDR3 spans 13 amino acids. CDR3 residues: CASSQAVNSPLHF. The CDR3 DNA follows: TGTGCCAGCAGCCAGGCTGTCAATTCACCCCTCCACTTT.

The chain joins TRBV5-1 to TRBJ2-3; 7 nucleotides line up with TRBD2. Germline V lookup: CDR1 SGHRS, CDR2 YFSETQ. This CDR3 has 12 residues. After removal of 4 bases from V and 5 bases from J, the junction contained 1 base not matched to a gene. In DNA form, the CDR3 reads TGCGCCAGCAGCCCGGGGGGAGATACGCAGTATTTT. It is translated as CASSPGGDTQYF.

The chain couples TRBV10-3 to TRBJ2-3; 9 positions match TRBD1. CDR1 is ENHRY and CDR2 is SYGVKD in the germline V gene. Germline trimming cut 9 bases from V and 4 bases from J; bases unmatched to any gene: 5. The CDR3 runs to 13 residues. The CDR3 loop is CAMGQGLSDTQYF. CDR3 coding DNA: TGTGCCATGGGACAGGGACTATCAGATACGCAGTATTTT.

Only one count was recorded for this clone. The chain links TRBV7-2 to TRBJ2-1; TRBD1 aligns across 8 bases. The CDR3 extends over 17 amino acids. The J segment lost 1 base and the V segment lost 5 bases, leaving 10 bases of the junction unmatched. CDR1 and CDR2 (germline): SGHTA, FQGNSA. The chain's CDR3 is CASSKRRTGNSYNEQFF. The CDR3 DNA is TGTGCCAGCAGCAAACGTAGGACAGGGAATTCCTACAATGAGCAGTTCTTC. Filled out from reference TRBV7-2 and TRBJ2-1, the complete variable domain reads GAGVSQSPSNKVTEKGKDVELRCDPISGHTALYWYRQSLGQGLEFLIYFQGNSAPDKSGLPSDRFSAERTGGSVSTLTIQRTQQEDSAVYLCASSKRRTGNSYNEQFFGPGTRLTVL.

The chain has TRBV28 and TRBJ2-3; 7 bases match TRBD2. This CDR3 comprises 15 residues. In germline, CDR1 is MDHEN, CDR2 SYDVKM. Losses at the gene ends were 5 bases for V and 4 bases for J; bases not matched to a gene: 9. The chain's CDR3 is CASSTAGTGPDTQYF. The CDR3 region has the DNA TGTGCCAGCAGTACAGCGGGAACGGGGCCAGATACGCAGTATTTT.

A single count supports this clone. The V and J genes are TRBV5-1 and TRBJ2-7, with D maybe TRBD1 (5 bases). Germline V lookup: CDR1 SGHRS, CDR2 YFSETQ. V was trimmed by 0 bases and J by 2 bases, leaving 9 bases between them. This CDR3 is built from 14 residues. CDR3 sequence reads: CASSLEGSAYEQYF. As DNA, the CDR3 is TGCGCCAGCAGCTTGGAGGGGTCGGCCTACGAGCAGTACTTC.

The rearrangement links TRBV7-2 to TRBJ2-1, with TRBD2 identical over 7 bases. The junction had 4 bases not matched to a gene; V was cut back by 1 base and J by 4 bases. The CDR3 runs to 15 residues. Germline values: CDR1 SGHTA, CDR2 FQGNSA. The CDR3 sequence: CASSLGGRGYNEQFF. The CDR3 DNA follows: TGTGCCAGCAGCTTAGGAGGGAGGGGATACAATGAGCAGTTCTTC. The variable domain in full, completed from reference TRBV7-2 and TRBJ2-1, reads GAGVSQSPSNKVTEKGKDVELRCDPISGHTALYWYRQSLGQGLEFLIYFQGNSAPDKSGLPSDRFSAERTGGSVSTLTIQRTQQEDSAVYLCASSLGGRGYNEQFFGPGTRLTVL.

The rearrangement uses TRBV28 and TRBJ1-5, with 7 bases matching TRBD1. Germline V gene sequence: CDR1 MDHEN, CDR2 SYDVKM. Losses at the gene ends were 10 bases for V and 4 bases for J; bases not matched to a gene: 10. The CDR3 consists of 14 residues. The CDR3 DNA follows: TGTGCCACCAGGGAAGAGGGGGCAAATCAGCCCCAGCATTTT. It specifies CATREEGANQPQHF.

V usage is TRBV6-1 and J usage is TRBJ2-7; 9 bases map to TRBD1. V dropped 4 bases and J dropped 7; count of bases not matched to a gene: 11. Germline CDR1 reads MNHNS; CDR2 reads SASEGT. The CDR3 covers 15 residues. The CDR3 DNA is TGTGCCAGCAGTGTTGCGGGGACAGGGAACTGGGAGCAGTACTTC. Amino acids: CASSVAGTGNWEQYF.

The J gene is TRBJ1-1, the V gene TRBV2, with 10 positions matching TRBD1. With V trimmed by 3 bases and J by 7 bases, 8 bases remained unmatched. Germline assignment: CDR1 SNHLY and CDR2 FYNNEI. The CDR3 covers 15 residues. CDR3 loop: CASSEEWTGGIEAFF. Here the CDR3 DNA reads TGTGCCAGCAGTGAGGAGTGGACAGGGGGAATTGAAGCTTTCTTT.

The chain has TRBV9 and TRBJ2-3; 8 bases are a match to TRBD2. The junction had 5 bases not matched to a gene; V was cut back by 0 bases and J by 2 bases. The CDR3 is made up of 16 amino acids. In germline, CDR1 is SGDLS, CDR2 YYNGEE. CDR3 loop: CASSVASSGHTDTQYF. The CDR3 DNA is TGTGCCAGCAGCGTAGCGTCTAGCGGGCACACAGATACGCAGTATTTT.

The chain carries TRBV21-1 and TRBJ2-7; the table gives TRBD1 as D, unverified against the DNA. TRBV21-1 is a documented pseudogene. The length of the CDR3 is 14 residues. CDR3 DNA sequence: TGTGCCAGCAGCCGAGCAGGTTCCCTATGTGAGCAGTACTTC. The encoded protein is CASSRAGSLCEQYF.

V usage is TRBV2 and J usage is TRBJ1-1; D call uncertain. The germline V and J ends were trimmed by 4 bases and 2 bases, with 8 bases remaining between them. The germline gives CDR1 SNHLY, CDR2 FYNNEI. The CDR3 contains 13 residues. The DNA of the CDR3 is TGTGCCAGCAGTGGACAACCTAACACTGAAGCTTTCTTT. Its translation is CASSGQPNTEAFF. Variable domain in full (rest from reference TRBV2 and TRBJ1-1): EPEVTQTPSHQVTQMGQEVILRCVPISNHLYFYWYRQILGQKVEFLVSFYNNEISEKSEIFDDQFSVERPDGSNFTLKIRSTKLEDSAMYFCASSGQPNTEAFFGQGTRLTVV.

This clone was detected only a few times. The J gene is TRBJ1-1, the V gene TRBV5-4, with D unclear. The CDR3 totals 15 residues. V lost 5 bases, J lost 1 base, and 15 bases lay in between. Per germline, CDR1 SGHNT and CDR2 YYREEE (reference sequence). CDR3 protein: CASRMEAGRNTEAFF. The CDR3 DNA is TGTGCCAGCAGGATGGAGGCGGGGAGGAACACTGAAGCTTTCTTT.

The rearrangement links TRBV2 to TRBJ2-7; TRBD2 aligns across 11 bases. The CDR3 has 15 residues. Trimming removed 5 bases from V and 3 bases from J; junction bases left unmatched: 6. The germline CDR1 and CDR2 sequences are SNHLY and FYNNEI. DNA of the CDR3: TGTGCCAGCAGTTCCGGGACTAGCGGATACTACGAGCAGTACTTC. Protein: CASSSGTSGYYEQYF.

This chain links TRBV7-6 with TRBJ2-7, with 7 bases aligning to TRBD1. This CDR3 comprises 13 residues. CDR1 is SGHVS and CDR2 is FNYEAQ in the germline V gene. Unmatched junction bases numbered 2, after V lost 5 bases and J lost 1 base. The CDR3 DNA reads as TGTGCCAGCAGCCGACAGGGATCCTACGAGCAGTACTTC. It is translated as CASSRQGSYEQYF.

The chain carries TRBV29-1 and TRBJ1-2, with 8 positions matching TRBD1. The CDR3 runs 12 residues. V trimming: 7 bases; J trimming: 4 bases; junction bases outside the gene matches: 5. Germline-derived CDR1 and CDR2 are SQVTM and ANQGSEA. The CDR3 spells CSAGQAIYGYTF. CDR3 DNA sequence: TGCAGCGCGGGACAGGCAATCTATGGCTACACCTTC.

The chain recombines TRBV11-2 with TRBJ2-3; a possible D gene is TRBD1 (7 bases). There are 16 residues in the CDR3. Germline-derived CDR1 and CDR2 are SGHAT and FQNNGV. The V end was cut by 5 bases, the J end by 2 bases, with 17 bases between. Here the CDR3 DNA reads TGTGCCAGCAGCCCTCAGGGGGGCTATAACACAGATACGCAGTATTTT. Translating it yields CASSPQGGYNTDTQYF.

The chain employs TRBV4-2 and TRBJ2-5; possible D gene TRBD2, 6 bases. Germline V gene lookup returns CDR1 LGHNA and CDR2 YNFKEQ. The germline V and J ends were trimmed by 1 base and 2 bases, with 14 bases remaining between them. CDR3 size: 16 residues. This CDR3 is CASSQVGEGRQETQYF. The CDR3 coding sequence is TGTGCCAGCAGCCAAGTGGGAGAGGGGAGGCAAGAGACCCAGTACTTC.

The V call is TRBV18, the J call TRBJ2-7; no clear D gene. Germline V gene sequence: CDR1 KGHSH, CDR2 LQKENI. With 3 bases removed from V and 5 bases from J, the gap between germline ends came to 11 bases. This CDR3 region has 13 residues. The CDR3 DNA is TGTGCCAGCTCACCGCCTGTTAGCAACGAGCAGTACTTC. This encodes CASSPPVSNEQYF.